The entry below describes one T cell receptor beta chain. This sample is drawn from a study of cytomegalovirus exposure and HLA in healthy donors. Across the whole study: In terms of ancestry, the Caucasian-associated cluster contained about four fifths of the 350 to 450 genotyped donors.

Germline trimming cut 4 bases from V and 7 bases from J; bases unmatched to any gene: 4. From germline, CDR1 is MNHEY and CDR2 SVGAGI. This CDR3 comprises 15 residues. The PCR ran on 60 Vbeta and 13 Jbeta primers. Method: immunoSEQ multiplex PCR; TCRdb's copy keeps in-frame clones and lacks some. The sample shows some 44,000 clones, roughly half of them seen only once. The sequenced sample consisted of PBMCs. This sequence joins TRBV6-5 and TRBJ2-7; TRBD2 matches at 16 bases. This receptor was obtained from a human donor in good health. This CDR3 reads CASSLGLAGGGEQYF. The CDR3 bases are TGTGCCAGCAGTTTGGGACTAGCGGGAGGGGGAGAGCAGTACTTC.